This TCR beta chain was sequenced during a study of control samples from healthy donors and cancer patients (TCRdb year 2020). Remarks on this clone: The antigen it recognizes is unknown. Base qualities are not provided; no much larger clone lies one nucleotide away.

The library came from the immunoSEQ multiplex PCR assay. TCRdb limited this immuneACCESS table to in-frame rearrangements with V and J called. A share of clones is missing; checked studies link under half to unresolved V genes, and the rest is unexplained. The sample table lists over 75,000 clones, 91% of them with a count of one. The ten largest clones capture 15% to 19% of the sample. From the germline V gene, CDR1 is SGHTA and CDR2 is FQGNSA. The CDR3, cysteine through phenylalanine, is 13 amino acids long. The sequence is cut down to CDR3 DNA, 39 bases in frame from base 1. Trimming costs V 5 bases and J 6 bases, and their ends lie 13 bases apart.

This TCR came from a man aged 25 to 40 in good health. Recombination linked TRBV7-2 to TRBJ2-5, with the D gene possibly TRBD1 or TRBD2, each one fitting 6 bases. The sample taken for sequencing was blood. The CDR3 reads as follows: CASSPRGVQTQYF. DNA sequence: TGTGCCAGCAGCCCAAGGGGGGTGCAGACCCAGTACTTC.